A selection of T cell receptor beta chains follows, all from one sample in a study of tumor-infiltrating lymphocytes in primary liver carcinoma. In TCRdb, the multiplex PCR reads were re-called with MiXCR into one record per CDR3 protein. The sample has under 90,000 distinct CDR3 sequences; 72% are singletons. The sample consisted of liver tumor tissue from sampling region 1. The receptors stem from a man aged 35 to 55 with primary liver carcinoma and hepatitis B virus infection. Both conserved end residues are part of each CDR3. D genes are given only for firm matches. Expanded clones get a size class; other rows say once, few or many, or leave the size out.

TRBV6-1	-	-	TRBJ2-7	TGTGTCAGCACTGAAATCGGGCGCGAGCAGTACTTC	CVSTEIGREQYF
TRBV4-1	-	TRBD2	TRBJ2-7	TGCGCCAACAGCCAAGATTTCCCTCCCAGCGGGGAACAGTACTTC	CANSQDFPPSGEQYF
TRBV7-8	-	-	TRBJ2-7	TGTGCCAGCAGCTTTGTTGGATACGAGCAGTACTTC	CASSFVGYEQYF
TRBV29-1	-	-	TRBJ2-7	TGCAGCATCGGGAGTGACGAGCAGTATTTC	CSIGSDEQYF
TRBV4-2	-	-	TRBJ2-1	TGTGCCATCAGCGTAACCGGGACCAGCGGGGACAATGGGCTGTTCTTC	CAISVTGTSGDNGLFF
TRBV7-2	-	-	TRBJ2-7	TGTGACAGCAGCTTGTTTCGTGACGAGCAGTACTTC	CDSSLFRDEQYF
TRBV2	many	-	TRBJ2-7	TGTGCCAGCACTTACCCCCAGGCCCCCGAATACGAGCAGTACTTC	CASTYPQAPEYEQYF
TRBV12-3/TRBV12-4	many	TRBD1	TRBJ1-5	TGTGCCAGCAGGCCAGGGGGTTCTAACAATCAGCCCCAGCATTTT	CASRPGGSNNQPQHF
TRBV10-3	-	TRBD1	TRBJ2-6	TGTGCCACGATAGGACAGGGGGATAGAGGGGTCAACGTCCTGACTTTC	CATIGQGDRGVNVLTF
TRBV2	-	-	TRBJ1-5	TGTGCCAGCAGTGATAACCGGCAGACTAGAAATCAGCCCCAGCATTTT	CASSDNRQTRNQPQHF
TRBV6-5	many	TRBD1	TRBJ1-1	TGTGCCAGCAGACCGACAGGGCCGAACACTGAAGCTTTCTTT	CASRPTGPNTEAFF
TRBV5-1	once	-	TRBJ2-3	TGCGCCAACAGCTGGGGGACAAGCACAGATACGCAGTATTTT	CANSWGTSTDTQYF
TRBV6-5	-	-	TRBJ2-7	TGTGCGAGCAGAACAGGAGGGGAATGGAACGGGCAGTACTTC	CASRTGGEWNGQYF
TRBV11-2	-	-	TRBJ2-5	TGTGCCAGTAGATCCCGGGACTCGGTCCACCTAGAGACCCAGTACTTC	CASRSRDSVHLETQYF
TRBV6-5	once	TRBD2	TRBJ2-7	TGTGCCACCAGTTACTCTAGCGGGGAACCCTATGAGCAGTACTTC	CATSYSSGEPYEQYF
TRBV11-2	-	TRBD2	TRBJ2-7	TGTGCCAGCAGCCAATTTTCGGGAGGGGCCTACGAGCAGTACTTC	CASSQFSGGAYEQYF
TRBV6-5	-	TRBD1	TRBJ1-2	TGTGCCAGCAAAGACGACAGGGTGCACGGCTGCACCTTC	CASKDDRVHGCTF
TRBV12-3/TRBV12-4	-	-	TRBJ1-1	TGTGCCAACACCGACGGAGTCATGAAAACTGAAGCTTTCTTT	CANTDGVMKTEAFF
TRBV30	many	-	TRBJ2-5	TGTGCCTGGAGGACAACAGGGAGGGAGACCCAGTACTTC	CAWRTTGRETQYF
TRBV4-1	-	-	TRBJ2-3	TGTGCCAGCTGCCAAGATATACTAGCTTTGGATACGCAGTATTTT	CASCQDILALDTQYF
TRBV6-6	-	-	TRBJ2-2	TGTGCCAGCGAGGAGCAGGGGTTTCCCGGGGAGCTGTTTTTT	CASEEQGFPGELFF
TRBV5-1	many	-	TRBJ2-7	TGCGCCAGCAGGCCCGGGGGAGGTGATGTCGAGCAGTACTTC	CASRPGGGDVEQYF
TRBV4-1	once	-	TRBJ2-3	TGCGCCAATAGCCAAGGGGTCGGGGCTAGCACAGATACGCAGTATTTT	CANSQGVGASTDTQYF
TRBV5-4	-	TRBD2	TRBJ2-2	TGTGCCAGCAGCTCTGGACTAGGCGGGAGGACCGGGGAGCTGTTTTTT	CASSSGLGGRTGELFF
TRBV6-5	-	TRBD1	TRBJ1-1	TGTGCCAACAGTTACTCGACAGGGGTAGGGAACACTGCAACTTTCTTT	CANSYSTGVGNTATFF
TRBV6-1	-	-	TRBJ2-7	TGTGCCAGCAACAGTGGGATATTATCCCACGAGCAGTACTTC	CASNSGILSHEQYF
TRBV6-1	-	-	TRBJ2-5	TGTGCCAGCAGTGAAGCGTCCGGGCTAGTGGGAGAGACCCTGTACTTC	CASSEASGLVGETLYF
TRBV4-1	-	-	TRBJ2-2	TGCGCCAGCAGCGAAAACTCGAACACCGGGGGGCTGTTTTTT	CASSENSNTGGLFF
TRBV4-1	-	-	TRBJ1-2	TGCCCCAGTAGCCAAGGAGGGGCCGACTATGGCTACACCTTC	CPSSQGGADYGYTF
TRBV5-6	-	-	TRBJ2-5	TGTGCCAGCAGCTTGGTGCTCCGGGGTGGGCCTCGAGAAACCCAGTACTTC	CASSLVLRGGPRETQYF
TRBV7-9	many	TRBD1	TRBJ2-5	TGTGCCAGCAGCTCAAGGGACAGGGGAGTGGAAGAGACCCAGTACTTC	CASSSRDRGVEETQYF
TRBV20-1	-	TRBD2	TRBJ2-5	TGCAGTGCTAGGGTCGCTACTAGCGGCGAAGAGACCCAGTACTTC	CSARVATSGEETQYF
TRBV4-2	-	TRBD1	TRBJ2-1	TGTGCTAGCAGCCAAGAAGGGGACAGCGCCTACTCCTACAATAAGCAGTTCTTC	CASSQEGDSAYSYNKQFF
TRBV5-6	-	TRBD1	TRBJ2-1	TGTACCAGCAGCTCACGGGACAGCCCCAGCTCATACAATGAGCAGTTCTTC	CTSSSRDSPSSYNEQFF
TRBV10-2	-	-	TRBJ2-7	TGCGCCAGCAGTGAGACACTCCGGACAATCTATGAGCAGTACTTC	CASSETLRTIYEQYF
TRBV11-2	-	-	TRBJ2-1	TGTGCCGGCAACCAGGGCTCTTGGAATGAGCAGTTCTTC	CAGNQGSWNEQFF
TRBV2	-	TRBD1	TRBJ1-2	TGTGCCAGCATCCAGGGGGAAAACTATGGCTACAGCTTC	CASIQGENYGYSF
TRBV11-1	-	-	TRBJ2-1	TGTGTCCGCAGCGTAGGCCGGGGAAATGAGCAGTTCTTC	CVRSVGRGNEQFF
TRBV5-1	-	-	TRBJ1-6	TGCGCCAGCAGCTTATCCGGAACAGTGGATAATTCACCCCTCCACTTT	CASSLSGTVDNSPLHF
TRBV24-1	-	-	TRBJ2-3	TGTGCCACCAGTGATTCGAGTCGGGGCACAGATACGCAGTATTTT	CATSDSSRGTDTQYF
TRBV6-6	medium-sized	-	TRBJ2-2	TGTGCCAGCCGGGGCGGCGGGGAGCTGTTTTTT	CASRGGGELFF
TRBV28	once	TRBD1	TRBJ2-7	TGTGCCATCAGTTCGGGACAGGGCGGGACTGCGGTAAGCGAGCAGTACTTC	CAISSGQGGTAVSEQYF
TRBV2	-	TRBD1	TRBJ2-7	TGTGCCAGCGAGGAGACAGGGAACTCCTACGAGCAGTACTTC	CASEETGNSYEQYF
TRBV29-1	once	-	TRBJ2-7	TGCAGCGGCACACGGGGGTGGGAGCAGTACTTC	CSGTRGWEQYF
TRBV4-1	-	-	TRBJ1-1	TGCGCCAGCAGCCAAGATCCGGTGAGGAACACTGACGCTTTCTTT	CASSQDPVRNTDAFF
TRBV6-1	-	-	TRBJ2-2	TGTGCCAGCAGTGCCTACAGGGGGAGGGACACTGGGGAGCTGTTTTTT	CASSAYRGRDTGELFF
TRBV11-2	-	-	TRBJ2-7	TGTGCCAGCACCTTAAGTGAGCTAGCGCCGCAGTACTTT	CASTLSELAPQYF
TRBV6-5	-	TRBD1	TRBJ2-6	TGTACCGGCAGTCTTTGGACAGGGATGAAAGCTGAGGCCAACGTCCTGACTTTC	CTGSLWTGMKAEANVLTF
TRBV12-3/TRBV12-4	few	TRBD2	TRBJ2-1	TGTGCCAGCAGTCCGACTAGCGTCAATGGGCAGTTCTTC	CASSPTSVNGQFF
TRBV29-1	-	-	TRBJ2-1	TGCAGCGCTGAAGATCGGTTGGGAAGCGGACACTCCTACAATGAGCAGTTCTTC	CSAEDRLGSGHSYNEQFF
TRBV4-1	-	TRBD2	TRBJ2-2	TGCGCCAGCAGCCAAGTCCCTAGCGGGAGTTGGAACACCGGGGAGCTGTTTTTT	CASSQVPSGSWNTGELFF
TRBV10-3	-	TRBD2	TRBJ2-3	TGTGCCAAGAGCGGGAGCTCAACAGATACGCAGCATTTC	CAKSGSSTDTQHF